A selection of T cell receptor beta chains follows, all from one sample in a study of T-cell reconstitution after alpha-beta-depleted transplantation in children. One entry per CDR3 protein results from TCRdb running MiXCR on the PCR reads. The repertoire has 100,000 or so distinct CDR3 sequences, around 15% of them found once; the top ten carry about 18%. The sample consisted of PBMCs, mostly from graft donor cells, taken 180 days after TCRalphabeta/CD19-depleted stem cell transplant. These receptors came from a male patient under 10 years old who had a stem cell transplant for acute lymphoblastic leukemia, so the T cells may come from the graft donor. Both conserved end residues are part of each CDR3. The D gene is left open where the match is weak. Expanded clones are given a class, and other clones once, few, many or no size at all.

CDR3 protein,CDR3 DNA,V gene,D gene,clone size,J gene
CATSRVVYETQYF,TGTGCCACCAGCAGAGTTGTCTATGAGACCCAGTACTTC,TRBV15,NA,NA,TRBJ2-5
CASSLGPYYNEQFF,TGTGCCAGCAGCTTGGGGCCATACTACAATGAGCAGTTCTTC,TRBV11-2,NA,few,TRBJ2-1
CASLPPGGGHEQYF,TGTGCCAGCCTGCCCCCGGGGGGCGGGCACGAGCAGTACTTC,TRBV2,NA,NA,TRBJ2-7
CASSRKSSGGGGETQYF,TGTGCCAGCAGCCGCAAGAGTAGCGGGGGGGGTGGAGAGACCCAGTACTTC,TRBV4-2,TRBD2,few,TRBJ2-5
CASSLDFSTEAFF,TGTGCCAGCAGCTTAGATTTTAGCACTGAAGCTTTCTTT,TRBV7-2,NA,once,TRBJ1-1
CSASGTGTYEQYF,TGCAGTGCTTCCGGGACAGGGACTTACGAGCAGTACTTC,TRBV20-1,TRBD1,few,TRBJ2-7
CASSEGRQETQYF,TGTGCCAGCAGTGAAGGCAGACAAGAGACCCAGTACTTC,TRBV2,NA,NA,TRBJ2-5
CASSQDPATGDTGELFF,TGCGCCAGCAGCCAAGATCCCGCGACAGGTGACACCGGGGAGCTGTTTTTT,TRBV4-3,NA,many,TRBJ2-2
CASSRTGESTDTQYF,TGTGCCAGCAGTCGGACAGGGGAAAGCACAGATACGCAGTATTTT,TRBV7-9,TRBD1,NA,TRBJ2-3
CASSYSLAGDTDTQYF,TGTGCCAGCAGCTACTCTCTAGCGGGGGACACAGATACGCAGTATTTT,TRBV11-1,TRBD2,NA,TRBJ2-3
CATSDPSGTTYNEQFF,TGTGCCACCAGTGATCCCTCCGGGACAACCTACAATGAGCAGTTCTTC,TRBV24-1,NA,NA,TRBJ2-1
CASSFNSGEETQYF,TGTGCCAGCAGCTTTAATTCAGGGGAGGAGACCCAGTACTTC,TRBV7-9,NA,once,TRBJ2-5
CAIEGSSYEQYF,TGTGCCATCGAGGGGAGCAGCTACGAGCAGTACTTC,TRBV7-9,NA,few,TRBJ2-7
CASSLGGFTYNEQFF,TGTGCCAGCAGCTTGGGAGGTTTCACCTACAATGAGCAGTTCTTC,TRBV5-6,NA,many,TRBJ2-1
CASSLGDRGYNEQFF,TGCGCCAGCAGCTTGGGTGACAGGGGGTACAATGAGCAGTTCTTC,TRBV5-1,TRBD1,NA,TRBJ2-1
CSAPTSGQETQYF,TGCAGTGCCCCGACTAGCGGTCAAGAGACCCAGTACTTC,TRBV20-1,TRBD2,many,TRBJ2-5
CASSTILRGGSGNTIYF,TGTGCCAGCAGTACCATTCTGAGGGGAGGCTCTGGAAACACCATATATTTT,TRBV12-3/TRBV12-4,NA,few,TRBJ1-3
CASSPRGQVDTEAFF,TGTGCCAGCAGCCCCCGGGGGCAGGTGGACACTGAAGCTTTCTTT,TRBV6-1,NA,NA,TRBJ1-1
CSADPTAQANTEAFF,TGCAGTGCAGACCCGACAGCCCAGGCGAACACTGAAGCTTTCTTT,TRBV20-1,NA,few,TRBJ1-1
CASSLDIGSYEQYF,TGTGCCAGCAGCTTAGATATAGGATCCTACGAGCAGTACTTC,TRBV7-2,NA,few,TRBJ2-7
CASSPPVGVTDTQYF,TGTGCCAGCAGCCCACCTGTGGGGGTAACAGATACGCAGTATTTT,TRBV5-5,NA,many,TRBJ2-3
CASSPQRGADTQYF,TGTGCCAGCTCACCACAGCGGGGGGCCGATACGCAGTATTTT,TRBV18,TRBD2,few,TRBJ2-3
CASRRGQVKTDTQYF,TGTGCCAGCAGGCGAGGGCAGGTTAAGACAGATACGCAGTATTTT,TRBV5-5,NA,NA,TRBJ2-3
CASSLGGRFEAFF,TGCGCCAGCAGCTTGGGGGGACGGTTTGAAGCTTTCTTT,TRBV5-1,NA,NA,TRBJ1-1
CASSARFGLAGAPDEQFF,TGTGCCAGCAGCGCTCGATTTGGGCTAGCGGGGGCGCCAGATGAGCAGTTCTTC,TRBV9,TRBD2,NA,TRBJ2-1
CASSLVSSGGSYNEQFF,TGTGCCAGCAGCTTAGTTTCGAGCGGGGGGTCGTACAATGAGCAGTTCTTC,TRBV7-2,TRBD2,NA,TRBJ2-1
CASSLTVWEQYF,TGTGCCAGCAGTTTGACGGTCTGGGAGCAGTACTTC,TRBV12-3/TRBV12-4,NA,NA,TRBJ2-7
CASSWGQYNEQFF,TGTGCCAGCAGCTGGGGACAGTACAATGAGCAGTTCTTC,TRBV5-5,TRBD1,NA,TRBJ2-1
CASSKRTGSLGGANVLTF,TGTGCCAGCAGTAAACGGACAGGTTCCCTGGGGGGGGCCAACGTCCTGACTTTC,TRBV6-1,TRBD1,NA,TRBJ2-6
CSATPGSEQFF,TGCAGTGCTACCCCAGGGTCAGAGCAGTTCTTC,TRBV20-1,NA,NA,TRBJ2-1
CATDVESYTF,TGTGCCACCGACGTGGAGAGCTACACCTTC,TRBV25-1,NA,NA,TRBJ1-2
CASSKYGSDQPQHF,TGTGCCAGCAGTAAGTACGGATCGGATCAGCCCCAGCATTTT,TRBV7-2,NA,few,TRBJ1-5
CASSQLRNTGELFF,TGTGCCAGCAGCCAGCTTCGGAACACCGGGGAGCTGTTTTTT,TRBV7-2,NA,once,TRBJ2-2
CASSTIKSSYNEQFF,TGTGCCAGCAGCACGATCAAGAGCTCCTACAATGAGCAGTTCTTC,TRBV7-9,NA,many,TRBJ2-1
CATSEGRVADTQYF,TGTGCCACCAGTGAGGGGCGGGTAGCAGATACGCAGTATTTT,TRBV24-1,NA,NA,TRBJ2-3
CASSFIVGAAEAFF,TGTGCCAGCAGCTTTATCGTCGGGGCCGCTGAAGCTTTCTTT,TRBV7-6,NA,NA,TRBJ1-1
CASSFETGGYNEQFF,TGCGCCAGCAGCTTTGAGACAGGGGGTTACAATGAGCAGTTCTTC,TRBV5-1,TRBD1,NA,TRBJ2-1
CASSLEGQGYEQYF,TGCGCCAGCAGCTTGGAGGGACAGGGCTACGAGCAGTACTTC,TRBV5-1,TRBD1,NA,TRBJ2-7
CASSSLLTTDTQYF,TGTGCCAGCAGCTCCCTCCTTACCACAGATACGCAGTATTTT,TRBV11-2,NA,NA,TRBJ2-3
CASSSLTFTGSLIGRQPQHF,TGTGCCAGCAGCTCCCTTACATTTACAGGGAGCCTCATCGGGCGTCAGCCCCAGCATTTT,TRBV7-8,NA,NA,TRBJ1-5
CSASPGQGWLAKNIQYF,TGCAGTGCTAGTCCGGGACAGGGGTGGCTGGCCAAAAACATTCAGTACTTC,TRBV20-1,TRBD1,few,TRBJ2-4
CASGSGVSTGELFF,TGCGCCAGCGGTTCTGGTGTGAGCACCGGGGAGCTGTTTTTT,TRBV5-1,NA,NA,TRBJ2-2
CASSRTGVEAFF,TGCGCCAGCAGCCGAACAGGGGTGGAAGCTTTCTTT,TRBV4-3,TRBD1,many,TRBJ1-1
CASSLGQPQHF,TGTGCCAGCAGCCTAGGCCAGCCCCAGCATTTT,TRBV12-3/TRBV12-4,NA,few,TRBJ1-5
CASSTLGANVLTF,TGTGCCAGCAGTACCCTGGGGGCCAACGTCCTGACTTTC,TRBV27,NA,NA,TRBJ2-6
CATSEERGGTDTQYF,TGTGCCACCAGCGAAGAGCGGGGGGGAACAGATACGCAGTATTTT,TRBV15,TRBD2,few,TRBJ2-3
CASRSIAGGPDTQYF,TGTGCCAGCAGATCCATAGCGGGGGGGCCGGATACGCAGTATTTT,TRBV6-1,TRBD2,few,TRBJ2-3
CASSPKRGETTHTQYF,TGTGCCAGCAGCCCTAAGCGGGGGGAAACCACACATACGCAGTATTTT,TRBV7-2,TRBD2,few,TRBJ2-3